The 17 T cell receptor beta chains below all came from one sample that was sequenced in a study of blood T cell repertoires in COVID-19. The repertoire was sequenced with immunoSEQ multiplex PCR; TCRdb's copy has only in-frame clones and lacks some. Of approximately 210,000 clones listed, around 82% were seen once; the top ten hold roughly 4.5%. The sequenced material came from PBMCs or T cells enriched from blood (not recorded which). The source of these receptors is a man aged 25-45 years with acute COVID-19.

The CDR3 loop is CVRNKGSGHEQYF. CDR3 coding DNA: TGTGTCAGAAACAAAGGGAGTGGCCACGAGCAGTACTTC. The genes are TRBV7-5 and TRBJ2-7; TRBD2 is the table's D call, not checked against the DNA. TRBV7-5 is a documented pseudogene. The CDR3 spans 13 residues.

The J gene is TRBJ1-3, the V gene TRBV3-1 (or the pseudogene TRBV3-2); D remains ambiguous. The V end was cut by 6 bases, the J end by 3 bases, with 9 bases between. This CDR3 has 13 residues. The germline V gene has CDR1 LGHDT and CDR2 YNNKEL (reference sequence). Written as DNA, the CDR3 is TGTGCCAGCAGGCGGGGAAATGGAAACACCATATATTTT. This encodes CASRRGNGNTIYF.

The rearrangement uses TRBV5-1 and TRBJ1-2; 7 nucleotides agree with TRBD1. V was clipped by 7 bases and J by 2 bases; unmatched bases: 11. This CDR3 region has 15 residues. The germline V gene has CDR1 SGHRS and CDR2 YFSETQ. DNA of the CDR3: TGCGCCAGCCGGAAGGGGGACAGCCTCAACTATGGCTACACCTTC. As protein: CASRKGDSLNYGYTF.

V gene TRBV11-2 combines with J gene TRBJ1-3; D may be TRBD1 (5 bases). The CDR3 consists of 18 residues. The germline V and J ends were trimmed by 0 bases and 4 bases, with 19 bases remaining between them. Germline loops: CDR1 SGHAT, CDR2 FQNNGV. In DNA form, the CDR3 reads TGTGCCAGCAGCTTAGATTTGGGACTCCTTCCCCCAGGAAACACCATATATTTT. Amino acid sequence: CASSLDLGLLPPGNTIYF.

The rearrangement uses TRBV20-1 and TRBJ2-7; D might be TRBD1 (6 bases). The CDR3 sequence is 15 residues long. CDR1 is DFQATT and CDR2 is SNEGSKA in the germline V gene (reference sequence). The V end lost 3 bases, the J end lost 0 bases, and 15 bases lay between the germline ends. The CDR3 DNA reads as TGCAGTGCTAGTGGGGGCTTACAGGGCTCCTACGAGCAGTACTTC. Its protein product is CSASGGLQGSYEQYF.

The chain uses TRBV9 and TRBJ1-6; D call uncertain. This CDR3 is built from 17 residues. Germline-derived CDR1 and CDR2 are SGDLS and YYNGEE. V lost 3 bases to trimming and J lost 4 bases, with 17 bases between them. The CDR3 DNA is TGTGCCAGCAGCGGAGTGGGCAGCACCGCTTATAATTCACCCCTCCACTTT. It specifies CASSGVGSTAYNSPLHF.

The genes are TRBV10-1 and TRBJ1-1, with 11 bases aligning to TRBD1. The junction had 9 bases not matched to a gene; V was cut back by 5 bases and J by 10 bases. Per germline, CDR1 WNHNN and CDR2 SYGVQD (reference sequence). The CDR3 consists of 14 residues. The CDR3 region is CASSPGTGGMTAFF. Here the CDR3 DNA reads TGCGCCAGCAGTCCAGGGACAGGGGGAATGACAGCTTTCTTT.

This chain connects TRBV2 to TRBJ1-6; 7 nucleotides align to TRBD1. Losses at the gene ends were 9 bases for V and 7 bases for J; bases not matched to a gene: 9. This CDR3 has 14 residues. Germline V lookup: CDR1 SNHLY, CDR2 FYNNEI. The CDR3 protein is CASTKGAGNSPLHF. CDR3 bases: TGTGCCAGTACTAAGGGGGCAGGCAATTCACCCCTCCACTTT.

This clone was recorded a few times. J is TRBJ1-5 and V is TRBV28; a weak D match, TRBD1 (6 bases). This CDR3 is built from 14 residues. Trimming shortened V by 8 bases and J by 4 bases, and 15 bases separated the two germline ends. The germline gives CDR1 MDHEN, CDR2 SYDVKM. CDR3 nucleotide sequence: TGTGCCAGCTTAGCACAGGGATGGAATCAGCCCCAGCATTTT. This translates into CASLAQGWNQPQHF.

CDR3 DNA: TGTGCCAGCAGCCCAAGAACAGGGACGGTAAAAAACATTCAGTACTTC. This codes for CASSPRTGTVKNIQYF. The rearrangement links TRBV5-4 to TRBJ2-4; possibly TRBD1 for D (6 bases). This CDR3 spans 16 amino acids. Germline loops: CDR1 SGHNT, CDR2 YYREEE (reference sequence). Trimming cost V 4 bases and J 4 bases, with 18 bases left between them.

The rearrangement joins TRBV18 to TRBJ2-4; 7 bases line up with TRBD1. This CDR3 spans 17 amino acids. Germline loops: CDR1 KGHSH, CDR2 LQKENI. Trimming cost V 4 bases and J 3 bases; bases outside gene matches: 12. The CDR3 DNA sequence: TGTGCCAGCTCACTTAACAGGGGTCCTAATGGCAAAAACATTCAGTACTTC. This encodes CASSLNRGPNGKNIQYF.

The chain has TRBV28 and TRBJ1-5; tentatively, D is TRBD1 (6 bases). Between the trimmed V and J ends, which lost 6 bases and 6 bases, there was a span of 15 bases. Germline CDR1 is MDHEN and CDR2 is SYDVKM. The CDR3 spans 14 residues. The CDR3 reads CASSLVRGIQPQHF. Here the CDR3 DNA reads TGTGCCAGCAGCCTCGTAAGGGGGATTCAGCCCCAGCATTTT.

The V call is TRBV10-1, the J call TRBJ2-2; D not certain. Trimming took off 8 bases at V and 3 bases at J, with 10 bases between the two ends. Germline CDR1 and CDR2: WNHNN and SYGVQD (reference sequence). The CDR3 is 13 amino acids. In DNA form, the CDR3 reads TGCGCCAGCGAGAATACGGACACCGGGGAGCTGTTTTTT. It codes for CASENTDTGELFF.

The chain carries TRBV23-1 and TRBJ1-6; D possibly corresponds to TRBD1 (6 bases). TRBV23-1 belongs to the ORF category, with a function that is uncertain. V was pared by 4 bases and J by 9 bases, with 16 bases between. The CDR3 loop spans 15 amino acids. The DNA for the CDR3 is TGCGCCAGCAGTCCCCGGGGAGGGGGAGGTTCACCCCTCCACTTT. This gives the protein CASSPRGGGGSPLHF.

The genes are TRBV30 and TRBJ1-1; D is undetermined. The CDR3 extends over 12 amino acids. The V and J ends lost 0 bases and 9 bases respectively, with 11 bases between them. Germline lookup yields CDR1 GTSNPN and CDR2 SVGIG (reference sequence). The CDR3: CAWSVLEGKAFF. Written as DNA, the CDR3 is TGTGCCTGGAGTGTCTTGGAGGGAAAAGCTTTCTTT.

In its sample, this clone was seen a few times. The rearrangement uses TRBV18 and TRBJ1-5; 7 bases line up with TRBD1. Unmatched junction bases numbered 4, after V lost 3 bases and J lost 2 bases. CDR1 and CDR2 from the germline V gene are KGHSH and LQKENI. The CDR3 totals 15 residues. The CDR3 is CASSPTGTGNQPQHF. In DNA form, the CDR3 reads TGTGCCAGCTCACCGACCGGGACAGGCAATCAGCCCCAGCATTTT.

The chain has TRBV9 and TRBJ2-2; 16 nucleotides align to TRBD2. CDR1 and CDR2 (germline): SGDLS, YYNGEE. V shed 0 bases and J 6 bases; nucleotides not matched to a gene: 5. The length of the CDR3 is 18 residues. CDR3 protein: CASSVEGLAGGPSGELFF. The CDR3 DNA is TGTGCCAGCAGCGTAGAGGGACTAGCGGGGGGGCCTTCCGGGGAGCTGTTTTTT.